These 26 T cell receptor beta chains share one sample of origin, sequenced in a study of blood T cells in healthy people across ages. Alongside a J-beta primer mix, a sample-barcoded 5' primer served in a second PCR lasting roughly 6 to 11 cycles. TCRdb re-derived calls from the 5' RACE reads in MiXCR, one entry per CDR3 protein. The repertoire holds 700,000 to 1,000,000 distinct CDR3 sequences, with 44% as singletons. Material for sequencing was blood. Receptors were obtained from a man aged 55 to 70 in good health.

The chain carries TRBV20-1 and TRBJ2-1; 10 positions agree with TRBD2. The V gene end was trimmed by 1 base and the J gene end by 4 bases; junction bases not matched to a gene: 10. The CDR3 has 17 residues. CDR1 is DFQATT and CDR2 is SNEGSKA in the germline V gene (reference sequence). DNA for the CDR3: TGCAGTGCTAGAGCCGGACCCGGTAGCGGGGGGTACAATGAGCAGTTCTTC. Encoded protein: CSARAGPGSGGYNEQFF.

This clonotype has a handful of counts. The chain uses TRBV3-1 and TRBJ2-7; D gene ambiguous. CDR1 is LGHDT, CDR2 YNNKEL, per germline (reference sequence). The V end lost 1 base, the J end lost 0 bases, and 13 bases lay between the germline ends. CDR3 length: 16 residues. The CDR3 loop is CASSQVPRRSSYEQYF. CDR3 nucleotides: TGTGCCAGCAGCCAAGTTCCGCGTCGGAGCTCCTACGAGCAGTACTTC.

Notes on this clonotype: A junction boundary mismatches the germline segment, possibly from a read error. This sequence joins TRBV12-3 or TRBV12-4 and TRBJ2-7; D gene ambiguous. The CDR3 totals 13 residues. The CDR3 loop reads CASGRPSTYGQYF. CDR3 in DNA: TGTGCCAGTGGACGGCCCAGTACCTACGGGCAGTACTTC.

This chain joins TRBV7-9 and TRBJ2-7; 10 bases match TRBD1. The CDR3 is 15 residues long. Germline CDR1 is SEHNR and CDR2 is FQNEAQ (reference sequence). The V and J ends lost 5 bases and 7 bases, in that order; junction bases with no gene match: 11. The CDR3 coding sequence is TGTGCCAGCAGCCGGCGTGGGACAGGGGTAGAGGAGCAGTACTTC. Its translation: CASSRRGTGVEEQYF.

The DNA of the CDR3 is TGTGCCACCAGCAGAGATTCGTGGACAGGGAGAACGGTAGAGCAGTACTTC. It codes for CATSRDSWTGRTVEQYF. This chain joins TRBV15 and TRBJ2-4; the match to TRBD1 covers 8 bases. The CDR3 length is 17 residues. Trimming cost V 0 bases and J 13 bases; bases outside gene matches: 17. CDR1 is LNHNV and CDR2 is YYDKDF in the germline V gene (reference sequence). Looking up the rest from reference TRBV15 and TRBJ2-4 gives the full variable domain: DAMVIQNPRYQVTQFGKPVTLSCSQTLNHNVMYWYQQKSSQAPKLLFHYYDKDFNNEADTPDNFQSRRPNTSFCFLDIRSPGLGDTAMYLCATSRDSWTGRTVEQYFGAGTRLSVL.

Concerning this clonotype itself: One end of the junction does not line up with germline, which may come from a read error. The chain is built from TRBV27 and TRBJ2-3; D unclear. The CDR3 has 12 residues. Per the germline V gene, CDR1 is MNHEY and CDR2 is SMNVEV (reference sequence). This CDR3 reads CASSRYPETQYF. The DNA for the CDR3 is TGTGCCAGCAGTAGGTACCCAGAGACGCAGTATTTT.

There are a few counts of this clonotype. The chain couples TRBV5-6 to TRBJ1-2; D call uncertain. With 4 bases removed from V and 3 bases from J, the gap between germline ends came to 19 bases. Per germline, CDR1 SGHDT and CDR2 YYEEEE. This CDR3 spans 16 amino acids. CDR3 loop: CASSLSREFMDYGYTF. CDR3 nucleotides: TGTGCCAGCAGCCTATCGCGAGAGTTCATGGACTATGGCTACACCTTC.

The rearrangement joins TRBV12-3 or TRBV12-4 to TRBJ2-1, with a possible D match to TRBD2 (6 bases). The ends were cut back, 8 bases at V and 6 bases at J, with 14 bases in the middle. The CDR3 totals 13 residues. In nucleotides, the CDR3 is TGTGCCAGCGGGGACTTTGGACTCAATGAGCAGTTCTTC. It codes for CASGDFGLNEQFF.

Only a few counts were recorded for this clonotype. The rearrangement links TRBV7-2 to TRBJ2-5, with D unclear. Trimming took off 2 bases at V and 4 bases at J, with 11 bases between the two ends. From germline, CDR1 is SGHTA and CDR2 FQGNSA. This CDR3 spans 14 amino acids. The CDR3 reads CASSLIPRRETQYF. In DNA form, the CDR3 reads TGTGCCAGCAGCTTAATTCCAAGGAGAGAGACCCAGTACTTC.

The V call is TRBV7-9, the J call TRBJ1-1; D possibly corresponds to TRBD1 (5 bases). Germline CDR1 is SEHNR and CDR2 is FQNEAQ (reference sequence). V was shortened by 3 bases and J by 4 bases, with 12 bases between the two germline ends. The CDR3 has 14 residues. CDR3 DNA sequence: TGTGCCAGCAGCTTGGGTTCGGGGCTCACTGAAGCTTTCTTT. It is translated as CASSLGSGLTEAFF.

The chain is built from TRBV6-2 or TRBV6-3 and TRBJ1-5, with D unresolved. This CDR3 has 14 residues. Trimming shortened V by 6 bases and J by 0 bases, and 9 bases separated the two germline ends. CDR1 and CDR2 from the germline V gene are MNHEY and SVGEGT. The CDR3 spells CASRTRNSNQPQHF. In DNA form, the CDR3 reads TGTGCCAGCAGGACACGAAATAGCAATCAGCCCCAGCATTTT.

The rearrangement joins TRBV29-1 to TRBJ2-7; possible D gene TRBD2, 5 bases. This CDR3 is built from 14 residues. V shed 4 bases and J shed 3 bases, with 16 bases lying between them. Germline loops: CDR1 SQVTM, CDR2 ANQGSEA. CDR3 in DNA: TGCAGCGTTGTAGCCGGGCCGGGGTTCTACGAGCAGTACTTC. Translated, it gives CSVVAGPGFYEQYF.

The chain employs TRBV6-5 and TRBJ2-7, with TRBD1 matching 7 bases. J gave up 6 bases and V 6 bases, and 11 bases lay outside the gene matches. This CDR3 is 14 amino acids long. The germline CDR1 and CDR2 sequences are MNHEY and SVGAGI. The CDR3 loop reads CASRYRGVPSEQYF. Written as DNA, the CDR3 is TGTGCCAGCAGATACAGGGGCGTGCCCTCCGAGCAGTACTTC.

CDR3 DNA: TGTGCCAGCAGCTTGGGGCTAGCCGCGCAGTTCTTC. This translates into CASSLGLAAQFF. The chain has TRBV5-6 and TRBJ2-1; TRBD2 might be the D (5 bases). Germline CDR1 is SGHDT and CDR2 is YYEEEE. Trimming stripped 0 bases from V and 12 bases from J, with 10 bases between. CDR3 size: 12 residues.

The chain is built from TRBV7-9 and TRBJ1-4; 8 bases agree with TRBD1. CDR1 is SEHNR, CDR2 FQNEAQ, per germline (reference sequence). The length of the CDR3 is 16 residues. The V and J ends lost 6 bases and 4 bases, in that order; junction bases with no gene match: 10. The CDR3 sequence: CASSRGWGQDNEKLFF. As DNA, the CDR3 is TGTGCCAGCAGTAGGGGATGGGGACAGGATAATGAAAAACTGTTTTTT.

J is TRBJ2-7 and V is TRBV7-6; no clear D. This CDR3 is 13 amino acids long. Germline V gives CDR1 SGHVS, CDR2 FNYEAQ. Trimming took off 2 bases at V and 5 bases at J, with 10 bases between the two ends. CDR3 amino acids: CASSLSSINEQYF. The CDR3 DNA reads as TGTGCCAGCAGCTTATCCTCTATAAACGAGCAGTACTTC.

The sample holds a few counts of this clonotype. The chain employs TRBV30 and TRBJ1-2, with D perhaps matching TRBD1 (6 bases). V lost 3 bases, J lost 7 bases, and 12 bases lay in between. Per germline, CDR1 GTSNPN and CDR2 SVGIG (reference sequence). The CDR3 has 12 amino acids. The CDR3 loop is CAWRKQGGGYTF. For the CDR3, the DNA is TGTGCCTGGAGGAAACAGGGTGGTGGCTACACCTTC.

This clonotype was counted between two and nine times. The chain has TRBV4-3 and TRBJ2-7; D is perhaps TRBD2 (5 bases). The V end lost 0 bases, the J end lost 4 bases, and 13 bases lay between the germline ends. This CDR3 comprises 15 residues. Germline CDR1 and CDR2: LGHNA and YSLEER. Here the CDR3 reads CASSQDFPGIYEQYF. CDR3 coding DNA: TGCGCCAGCAGCCAAGATTTCCCGGGGATATACGAGCAGTACTTC.

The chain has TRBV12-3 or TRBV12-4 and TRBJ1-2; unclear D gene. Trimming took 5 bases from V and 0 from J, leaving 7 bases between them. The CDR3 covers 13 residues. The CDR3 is CASSPTPNYGYTF. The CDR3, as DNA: TGTGCCAGCAGTCCCACACCTAACTATGGCTACACCTTC.

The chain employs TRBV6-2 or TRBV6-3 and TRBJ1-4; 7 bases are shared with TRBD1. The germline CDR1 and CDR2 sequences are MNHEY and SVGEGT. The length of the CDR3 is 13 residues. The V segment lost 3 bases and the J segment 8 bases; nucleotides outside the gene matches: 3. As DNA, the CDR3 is TGTGCCAGCAGTTATAAGGACAGGGAAAAACTGTTTTTT. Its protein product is CASSYKDREKLFF.

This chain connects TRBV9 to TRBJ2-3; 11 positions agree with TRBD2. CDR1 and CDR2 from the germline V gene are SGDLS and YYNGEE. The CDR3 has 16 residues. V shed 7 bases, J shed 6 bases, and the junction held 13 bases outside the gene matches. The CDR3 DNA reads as TGTGCCAGCGCCCTTGGGACTAGCGGCCCGGGCGATACGCAGTATTTT. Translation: CASALGTSGPGDTQYF. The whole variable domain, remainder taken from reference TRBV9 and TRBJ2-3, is DSGVTQTPKHLITATGQRVTLRCSPRSGDLSVYWYQQSLDQGLQFLIQYYNGEERAKGNILERFSAQQFPDLHSELNLSSLELGDSALYFCASALGTSGPGDTQYFGPGTRLTVL.

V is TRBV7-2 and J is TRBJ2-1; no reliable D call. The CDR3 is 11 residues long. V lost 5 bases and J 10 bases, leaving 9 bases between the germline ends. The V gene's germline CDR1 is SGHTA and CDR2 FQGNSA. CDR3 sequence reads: CASSLHYEQFF. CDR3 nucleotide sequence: TGTGCCAGCAGCCTACACTACGAGCAGTTCTTC.

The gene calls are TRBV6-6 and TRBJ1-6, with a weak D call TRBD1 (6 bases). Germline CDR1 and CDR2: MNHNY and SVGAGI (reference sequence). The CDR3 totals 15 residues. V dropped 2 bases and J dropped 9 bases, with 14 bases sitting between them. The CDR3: CASSYPTGTGSPLHF. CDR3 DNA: TGTGCCAGCAGTTACCCAACAGGGACCGGTTCACCCCTCCACTTT.

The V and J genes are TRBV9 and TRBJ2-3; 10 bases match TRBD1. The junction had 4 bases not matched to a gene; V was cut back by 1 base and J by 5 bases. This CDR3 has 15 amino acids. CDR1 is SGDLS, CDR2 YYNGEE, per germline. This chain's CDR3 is CASSVLGQGLDTQYF. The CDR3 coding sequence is TGTGCCAGCAGCGTACTGGGACAGGGGCTAGATACGCAGTATTTT.

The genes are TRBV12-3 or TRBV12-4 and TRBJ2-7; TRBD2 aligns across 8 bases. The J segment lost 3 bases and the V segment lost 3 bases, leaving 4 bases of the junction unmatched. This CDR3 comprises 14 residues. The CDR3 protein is CASSFGAGDYEQYF. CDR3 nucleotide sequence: TGTGCCAGCAGTTTTGGAGCGGGGGACTACGAGCAGTACTTC.

CDR3 residues: CASSSVMGSYNEQFF. Written as DNA, the CDR3 is TGTGCCAGCAGCTCCGTCATGGGCAGCTACAATGAGCAGTTCTTC. The chain combines TRBV7-2 with TRBJ2-1; D is uncertain. Trimming pared 4 bases from V and 3 bases from J, leaving 13 bases between. This CDR3 comprises 15 residues. Per the germline V gene, CDR1 is SGHTA and CDR2 is FQGNSA.